This T cell receptor (beta chain) was identified during a study of blood T cells in healthy people across ages. This clonotype was detected a few times. A second about 6 to 12 cycle PCR used barcoded and J-beta primers. TCRdb ran MiXCR on the 5' RACE reads and lists one entry per CDR3 protein. The repertoire holds approximately 1.5 million distinct CDR3 sequences, with under 55% as singletons. Trimming took 3 bases from V and 4 from J, leaving 16 bases between them. CDR3 length equals 15 residues. The V gene's germline CDR1 is DFQATT and CDR2 SNEGSKA (reference sequence). Material: blood. This clonotype was obtained from a woman aged 18-30 years in good health. The V call is TRBV20-1, the J call TRBJ2-1; D is possibly TRBD1 (6 bases). In nucleotides, the CDR3 is TGCAGTGCTAGTTCCAGGGGAACCGCATACAATGAGCAGTTCTTC. Its translation is CSASSRGTAYNEQFF.